The entry below describes one TCR beta chain. This record belongs to a study of blood T cell repertoires in COVID-19. Study-level background: Sources were T cells, B-cell-depleted T cells, or PBMCs; the material itself was cDNA or gDNA.

This CDR3 region has 16 residues. V dropped 4 bases and J dropped 3; count of bases not matched to a gene: 9. The germline V gene encodes CDR1 SGHKS and CDR2 YYEKEE (reference sequence). Original methodology: For nucleated cells, counts were estimated from reference gene primer amplification. Using immunoSEQ multiplex PCR, the repertoire was profiled, and TCRdb retains in-frame clones only, with some absent. Clonal size and the V and J genes are those of that table, whereas D and trimming came from the DNA. Of 150,000 to 200,000 clones detected, 60% to 80% appear once; the ten largest clones hold 15% to 20%.

The TCR was taken from a man between 60 and 75 years old with active or convalescent COVID-19. The sequenced material came from peripheral blood. The chain uses TRBV5-5 and TRBJ2-7; TRBD1 matches at 11 bases. The CDR3 here is CASSRRTGGTVYEQYF. The CDR3 DNA reads as TGTGCCAGCAGCCGGAGGACAGGGGGCACAGTCTACGAGCAGTACTTC.